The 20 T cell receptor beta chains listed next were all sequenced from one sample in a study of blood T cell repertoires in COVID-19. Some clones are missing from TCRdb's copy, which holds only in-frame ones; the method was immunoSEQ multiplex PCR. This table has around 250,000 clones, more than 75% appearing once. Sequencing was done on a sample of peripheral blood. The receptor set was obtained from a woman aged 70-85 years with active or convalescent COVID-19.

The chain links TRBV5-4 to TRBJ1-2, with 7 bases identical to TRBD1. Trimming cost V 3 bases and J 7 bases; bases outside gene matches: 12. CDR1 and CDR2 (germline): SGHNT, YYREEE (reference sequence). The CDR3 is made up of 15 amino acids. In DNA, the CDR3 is TGTGCCAGCAGCTCAAATCCAGGGGGTCAAAGTGGCTACACCTTC. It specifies CASSSNPGGQSGYTF.

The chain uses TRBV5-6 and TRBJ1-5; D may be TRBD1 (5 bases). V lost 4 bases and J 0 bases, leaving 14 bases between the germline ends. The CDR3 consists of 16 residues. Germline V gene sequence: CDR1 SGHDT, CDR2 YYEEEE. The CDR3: CASSGGTGDSNQPQHF. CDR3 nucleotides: TGTGCCAGCAGCGGTGGGACGGGGGATAGCAATCAGCCCCAGCATTTT.

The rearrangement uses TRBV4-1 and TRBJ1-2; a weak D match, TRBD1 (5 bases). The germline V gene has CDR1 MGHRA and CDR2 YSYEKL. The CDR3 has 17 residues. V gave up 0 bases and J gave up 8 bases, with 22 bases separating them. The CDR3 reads CASSQDLGRAIYGGYTF. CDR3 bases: TGCGCCAGCAGCCAAGATCTCGGCAGGGCCATTTATGGGGGCTACACCTTC.

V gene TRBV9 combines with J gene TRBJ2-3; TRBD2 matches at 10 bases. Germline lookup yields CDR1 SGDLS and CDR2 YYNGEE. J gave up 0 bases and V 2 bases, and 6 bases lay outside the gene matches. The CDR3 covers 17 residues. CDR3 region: CASSVASGGSSTDTQYF. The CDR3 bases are TGTGCCAGCAGCGTCGCTAGCGGGGGATCTAGCACAGATACGCAGTATTTT.

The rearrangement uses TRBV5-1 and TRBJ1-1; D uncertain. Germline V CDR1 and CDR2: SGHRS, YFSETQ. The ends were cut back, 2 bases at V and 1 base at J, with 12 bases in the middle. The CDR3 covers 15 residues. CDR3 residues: CASSFTPQSNTEAFF. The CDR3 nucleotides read TGCGCCAGCAGCTTTACACCCCAGTCGAACACTGAAGCTTTCTTT.

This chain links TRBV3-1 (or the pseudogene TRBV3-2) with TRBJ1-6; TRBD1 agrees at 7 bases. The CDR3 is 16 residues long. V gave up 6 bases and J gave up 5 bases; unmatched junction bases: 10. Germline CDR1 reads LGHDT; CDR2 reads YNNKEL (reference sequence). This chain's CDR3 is CASRLTTGQDNSPLHF. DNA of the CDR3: TGTGCCAGCAGACTGACGACCGGACAGGATAATTCACCCCTCCACTTT.

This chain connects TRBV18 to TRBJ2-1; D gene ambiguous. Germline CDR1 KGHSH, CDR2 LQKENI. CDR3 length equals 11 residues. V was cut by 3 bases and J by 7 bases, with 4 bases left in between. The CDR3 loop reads CASSPQNEQFF. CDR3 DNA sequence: TGTGCCAGCTCACCCCAAAATGAGCAGTTCTTC.

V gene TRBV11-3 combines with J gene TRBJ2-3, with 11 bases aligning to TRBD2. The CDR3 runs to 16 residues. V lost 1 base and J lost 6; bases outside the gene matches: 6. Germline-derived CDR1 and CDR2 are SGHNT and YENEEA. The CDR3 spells CASSLVLAGGRDTQYF. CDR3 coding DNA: TGTGCCAGCAGCTTAGTGCTAGCGGGGGGCAGGGATACGCAGTATTTT.

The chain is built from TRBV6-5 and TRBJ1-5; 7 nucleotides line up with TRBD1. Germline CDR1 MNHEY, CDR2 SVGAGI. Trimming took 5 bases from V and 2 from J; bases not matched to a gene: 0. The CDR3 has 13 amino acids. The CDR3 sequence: CASSTGGNQPQHF. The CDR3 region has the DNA TGTGCCAGCAGTACAGGGGGCAATCAGCCCCAGCATTTT.

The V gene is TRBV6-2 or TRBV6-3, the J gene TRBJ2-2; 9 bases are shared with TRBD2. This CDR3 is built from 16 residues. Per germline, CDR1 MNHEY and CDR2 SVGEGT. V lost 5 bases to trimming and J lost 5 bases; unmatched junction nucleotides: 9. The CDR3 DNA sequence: TGTGCCAGCAGTAGAAGCGGGGGGATGGAGACCGGGGAGCTGTTTTTT. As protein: CASSRSGGMETGELFF.

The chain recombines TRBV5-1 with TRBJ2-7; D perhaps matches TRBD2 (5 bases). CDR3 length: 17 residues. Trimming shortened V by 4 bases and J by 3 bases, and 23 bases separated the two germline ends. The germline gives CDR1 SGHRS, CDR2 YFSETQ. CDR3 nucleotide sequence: TGCGCCAGCAGCCCAATCACGGACTCCCTCTTTATCTACGAGCAGTACTTC. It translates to CASSPITDSLFIYEQYF.

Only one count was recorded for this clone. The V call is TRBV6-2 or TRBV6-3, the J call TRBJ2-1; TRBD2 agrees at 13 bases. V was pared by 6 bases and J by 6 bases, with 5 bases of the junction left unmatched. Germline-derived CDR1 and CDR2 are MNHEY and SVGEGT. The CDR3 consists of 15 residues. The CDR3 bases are TGTGCCAGCAGCCCTACTAGCGGGGGGGCCAATGAGCAGTTCTTC. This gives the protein CASSPTSGGANEQFF.

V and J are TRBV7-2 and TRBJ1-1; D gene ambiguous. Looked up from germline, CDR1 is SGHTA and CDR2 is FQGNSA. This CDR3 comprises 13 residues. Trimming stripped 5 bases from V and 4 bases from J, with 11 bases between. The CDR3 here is CASSDIPSTEAFF. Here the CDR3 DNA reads TGTGCCAGCAGCGACATTCCAAGCACTGAAGCTTTCTTT. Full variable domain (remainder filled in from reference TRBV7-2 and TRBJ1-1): GAGVSQSPSNKVTEKGKDVELRCDPISGHTALYWYRQSLGQGLEFLIYFQGNSAPDKSGLPSDRFSAERTGGSVSTLTIQRTQQEDSAVYLCASSDIPSTEAFFGQGTRLTVV.

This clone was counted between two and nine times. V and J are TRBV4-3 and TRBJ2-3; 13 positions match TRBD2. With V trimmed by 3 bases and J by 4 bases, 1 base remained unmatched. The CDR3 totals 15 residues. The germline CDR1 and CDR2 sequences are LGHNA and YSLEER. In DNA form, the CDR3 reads TGCGCCAGCAGCCAGACTAGCGGGGGGTCAGATACGCAGTATTTT. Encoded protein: CASSQTSGGSDTQYF.

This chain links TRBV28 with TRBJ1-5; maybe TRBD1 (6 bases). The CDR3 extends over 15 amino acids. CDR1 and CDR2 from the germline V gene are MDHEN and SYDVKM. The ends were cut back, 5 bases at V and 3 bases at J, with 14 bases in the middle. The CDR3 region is CASSTNREPNQPQHF. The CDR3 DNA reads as TGTGCCAGCAGTACCAACAGGGAGCCCAATCAGCCCCAGCATTTT.

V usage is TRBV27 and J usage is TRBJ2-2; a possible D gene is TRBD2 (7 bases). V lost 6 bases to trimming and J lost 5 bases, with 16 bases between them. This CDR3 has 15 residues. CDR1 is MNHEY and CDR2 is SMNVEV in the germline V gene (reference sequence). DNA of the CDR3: TGTGCCAGCAGCCGGGGGGCGACGGTAACCGGGGAGCTGTTTTTT. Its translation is CASSRGATVTGELFF.

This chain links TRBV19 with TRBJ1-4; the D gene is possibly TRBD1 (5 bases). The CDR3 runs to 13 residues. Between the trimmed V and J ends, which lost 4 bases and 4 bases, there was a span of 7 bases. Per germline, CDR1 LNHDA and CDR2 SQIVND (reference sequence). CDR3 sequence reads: CASSTGLNEKLFF. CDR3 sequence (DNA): TGTGCCAGTAGTACAGGGCTTAATGAAAAACTGTTTTTT.

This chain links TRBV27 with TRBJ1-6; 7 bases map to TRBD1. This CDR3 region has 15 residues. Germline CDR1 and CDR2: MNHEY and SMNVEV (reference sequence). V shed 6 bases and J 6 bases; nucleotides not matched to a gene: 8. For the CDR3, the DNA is TGTGCCAGCAGGCTGACAGGGCCGGGTAATTCACCCCTCCACTTT. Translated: CASRLTGPGNSPLHF.

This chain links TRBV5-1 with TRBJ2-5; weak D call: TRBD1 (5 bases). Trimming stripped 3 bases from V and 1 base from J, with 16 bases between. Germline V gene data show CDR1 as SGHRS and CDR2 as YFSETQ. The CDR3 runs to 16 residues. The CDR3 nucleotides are TGCGCCAGCAGCTCCAAGGGGCGAGGTACCCAAGAGACCCAGTACTTC. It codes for CASSSKGRGTQETQYF.

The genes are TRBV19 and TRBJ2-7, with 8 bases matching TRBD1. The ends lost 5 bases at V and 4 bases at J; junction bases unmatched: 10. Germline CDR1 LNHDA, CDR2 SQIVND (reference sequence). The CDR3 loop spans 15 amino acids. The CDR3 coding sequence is TGTGCCAGTAGTTCTCATCGGACAGGGATTTACGAGCAGTACTTC. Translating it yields CASSSHRTGIYEQYF.